A selection of T cell receptor beta chains follows, all from one sample in a study of shared clonotypes between healthy human individuals. Sequencing used immunoSEQ multiplex PCR; TCRdb keeps in-frame clones, though not all of them. The top ten hold about 0.32% of the sample, which has about 380,000 clones, 96% seen once. Sequenced sample: memory CD8+ T cells sorted from blood. The receptors here all came from a man aged 25-40 years in good health. Both conserved end residues are part of each CDR3.

CDR3aa: CASSSLGQGESEAFF
v_gene: TRBV19
len: 15

CDR3aa: CASSPGLLAKNIQYF
v_gene: TRBV28
len: 15

CDR3aa: CASSEAGQEQTGELFF
v_gene: TRBV2
len: 16

CDR3aa: CASSQLQGSYEQYF
v_gene: TRBV6-5
len: 14

CDR3aa: CASSSGLGGRTDTQYF
v_gene: TRBV5-1
len: 16

CDR3aa: CASSTEGAVYGYTF
v_gene: TRBV5-1
len: 14

CDR3aa: CASRLTGPEQYF
v_gene: TRBV28
len: 12

CDR3aa: CASTCGGAVVDTQYF
v_gene: TRBV14
len: 15

CDR3aa: CASSFRERDEQFF
v_gene: TRBV7-8
len: 13

CDR3aa: CASKLTGGVYEQYF
v_gene: TRBV2
len: 14

CDR3aa: CASSVGGSETQYF
v_gene: TRBV9
len: 13

CDR3aa: CASSQRKTLTDTQYF
v_gene: TRBV4-1
len: 15

CDR3aa: CAISESTQGAQPQHF
v_gene: TRBV10-3
len: 15

CDR3aa: CSASGVETQYF
v_gene: TRBV20-1
len: 11

CDR3aa: CASNLGLTYEQYF
v_gene: TRBV6-1
len: 13

CDR3aa: CASSTRQGGTGELFF
v_gene: TRBV9
len: 15

CDR3aa: CASSPSRPNEKLFF
v_gene: TRBV9
len: 14

CDR3aa: CASSLSYLAGTDTQYF
v_gene: TRBV27
len: 16

CDR3aa: CASSLDAGTGNHSPLHF
v_gene: TRBV5-1
len: 17

CDR3aa: CASSHGQGYTGELFF
v_gene: TRBV18
len: 15